This TCR beta chain emerged from a study of early T cells in non-severe SARS-CoV-2 infection. Study-wide results and limits: Using VDJdb, the matching emphasized anti-spike CD8 responses while missing private and CD4 specificities.

Unique molecular identifiers were affixed to single, distinct cDNA molecules. TCRdb reprocessed the 5' RACE reads via MiXCR and lists one record per CDR3 protein. Of around 76,000 distinct CDR3 sequences listed, approximately 10% are singletons. Regarding this clonotype: Its matching antigen is unknown.

Trimming cost V 7 bases and J 0 bases, with 13 bases left between them. Germline CDR1 and CDR2: MNHEY and SVGEGT. The CDR3 extends over 15 amino acids. The V call is TRBV6-2 or TRBV6-3, the J call TRBJ2-1, with a tentative D call TRBD2 (6 bases). The clonotype originates from an adult who was a healthcare worker with PCR-confirmed SARS-CoV-2 infection or an uninfected control (not recorded which). Sequencing used whole blood. The CDR3 nucleotides read TGTGCCAGCAAAGATGACGGGAGCTCCTACAATGAGCAGTTCTTC. It encodes CASKDDGSSYNEQFF.